Shown below are 30 T cell receptor beta chains from a single sample sequenced in a study of shared T cell receptors in the human thymus. The protocol was immunoSEQ multiplex PCR, while the TCRdb copy is restricted to in-frame clones and leaves out a portion. The sample gives about 660,000 clones, approximately 87% of which show up once; about 0.01% is in the top ten. This same sample was also part of a study on human thymus T cells.

Sample: thymocytes. Every receptor here comes from a boy under two years old with a congenital heart defect.

The rearrangement links TRBV29-1 to TRBJ2-7; D perhaps matches TRBD1 (6 bases). CDR1 and CDR2 (germline): SQVTM, ANQGSEA. This CDR3 contains 12 residues. V was pared by 7 bases and J by 6 bases, with 16 bases between. The CDR3 DNA reads TGCAGCGGCCGGGACATAGGAAGCGAGCAGTACTTC. Its translation: CSGRDIGSEQYF.

With respect to this clone: One end of the junction is discordant with germline, which a read error may explain. V is TRBV7-2 and J is TRBJ2-7; TRBD2 aligns across 9 bases. Germline lookup yields CDR1 SGHTA and CDR2 FQGNSA. The CDR3 contains 15 residues. Written as DNA, the CDR3 is TGTGCCAGCAGCATAGCGGGAGTGGACCCGCCCGAGCAGTACTTC. Translating it yields CASSIAGVDPPEQYF.

The rearrangement uses TRBV6-1 and TRBJ2-7; TRBD1 might be the D (5 bases). V was pared by 2 bases and J by 4 bases, with 18 bases between. The CDR3 is made up of 16 amino acids. CDR1 MNHNS and CDR2 SASEGT come from the germline V gene. The CDR3 DNA sequence: TGTGCCAGCAGTGAAAGAGGTCAGGGATTTCGGTACGAGCAGTACTTC. Its protein is CASSERGQGFRYEQYF.

The V and J genes are TRBV5-1 and TRBJ2-4; 8 bases fit TRBD2. The CDR3 spans 17 residues. V shed 0 bases and J 1 base; nucleotides not matched to a gene: 6. Germline V gene sequence: CDR1 SGHRS, CDR2 YFSETQ. The CDR3 sequence: CASSLGLAPKAKNIQYF. CDR3 nucleotides: TGCGCCAGCAGCTTGGGACTAGCGCCGAAGGCCAAAAACATTCAGTACTTC.

The chain has TRBV10-3 and TRBJ1-2; 9 positions agree with TRBD1. This CDR3 is built from 15 residues. Germline loops: CDR1 ENHRY, CDR2 SYGVKD. Trimming at V came to 8 bases and at J to 7 bases, leaving 14 bases not matched to a gene. This CDR3 is CAIGTTGGYGVGYTF. Written as DNA, the CDR3 is TGTGCCATCGGGACTACAGGGGGCTATGGAGTTGGCTACACCTTC.

V and J are TRBV19 and TRBJ2-7; 11 bases are a match to TRBD2. CDR3 length equals 15 residues. CDR1 LNHDA and CDR2 SQIVND come from the germline V gene (reference sequence). J lost 0 bases, V lost 8 bases, and 6 bases had no gene match. The CDR3 region is CASGGTSGPSYEQYF. CDR3 coding DNA: TGTGCCAGTGGGGGGACTAGCGGTCCCTCCTACGAGCAGTACTTC.

The genes are TRBV19 and TRBJ2-7, with 8 positions matching TRBD2. J was trimmed by 3 bases and V by 6 bases; bases with no gene match: 22. Germline V CDR1 and CDR2: LNHDA, SQIVND (reference sequence). The CDR3 loop spans 19 amino acids. The CDR3 bases are TGTGCCAGTAGGGGCCGCGGCAGGGTGAGCGGGAGCGGTGGCTACGAGCAGTACTTC. Its protein product is CASRGRGRVSGSGGYEQYF.

The rearrangement links TRBV27 to TRBJ2-1; D unresolved. CDR1 MNHEY and CDR2 SMNVEV come from the germline V gene (reference sequence). CDR3 length equals 12 residues. V was cut by 4 bases and J by 10 bases, with 11 bases left in between. CDR3 protein: CASSSPQLEQFF. The CDR3 nucleotides read TGTGCCAGCAGTTCTCCCCAACTGGAGCAGTTCTTC.

Here the CDR3 reads CASSYGGRNEQFF. The DNA of the CDR3 is TGTGCCAGCAGTTACGGCGGGAGAAATGAGCAGTTCTTC. The V call is TRBV6-6, the J call TRBJ2-1; 7 positions agree with TRBD2. This CDR3 comprises 13 residues. Germline V gene lookup returns CDR1 MNHNY and CDR2 SVGAGI (reference sequence). The V gene end was trimmed by 2 bases and the J gene end by 7 bases; junction bases not matched to a gene: 2.

J is TRBJ2-2 and V is TRBV4-2; 8 positions match TRBD1. The CDR3 has 18 residues. Germline V gene data show CDR1 as LGHNA and CDR2 as YNFKEQ. The junction had 12 bases not matched to a gene; V was cut back by 4 bases and J by 2 bases. The CDR3 sequence: CASSPGQGPGTNTGELFF. DNA of the CDR3: TGTGCCAGCAGCCCCGGACAGGGACCGGGAACAAACACCGGGGAGCTGTTTTTT.

This clone was seen once. J is TRBJ2-7 and V is TRBV7-2; 10 bases map to TRBD2. Germline V gene lookup returns CDR1 SGHTA and CDR2 FQGNSA. The CDR3 length is 17 residues. V shed 2 bases and J 4 bases; nucleotides not matched to a gene: 11. The CDR3 DNA sequence: TGTGCCAGCAGCTTAAAGGGGGCTAGCGGGAGTAGGTACGAGCAGTACTTC. The encoded protein is CASSLKGASGSRYEQYF.

The J gene is TRBJ2-7, the V gene TRBV11-3; 12 nucleotides match TRBD2. With 1 base clipped from V and 1 base from J, the junction kept 2 bases outside the gene matches. This CDR3 spans 16 amino acids. Germline V gives CDR1 SGHNT, CDR2 YENEEA. This CDR3 reads CASSLGGTSGSYEQYF. DNA of the CDR3: TGTGCCAGCAGCTTAGGTGGGACTAGCGGGTCCTACGAGCAGTACTTC.

This sequence joins TRBV29-1 and TRBJ2-3; no reliable D call. CDR1 SQVTM and CDR2 ANQGSEA come from the germline V gene. Trimming removed 3 bases from V and 2 bases from J, with 9 bases in between. The CDR3 length is 13 residues. Written as DNA, the CDR3 is TGCAGCGTTGACAGGTTGACCACAGATACGCAGTATTTT. It yields the protein CSVDRLTTDTQYF.

The V call is TRBV9, the J call TRBJ2-2; D possibly corresponds to TRBD2 (5 bases). Trimming pared 0 bases from V and 6 bases from J, leaving 21 bases between. Looked up from germline, CDR1 is SGDLS and CDR2 is YYNGEE. CDR3 length equals 18 residues. CDR3 nucleotides: TGTGCCAGCAGCGTAGAAGGGCGAGGGAGCACCCCCCCCGGGGAGCTGTTTTTT. Amino acids: CASSVEGRGSTPPGELFF.

Concerning this clone itself: Different DNA sequences within this sample yield the same CDR3. The genes are TRBV5-1 and TRBJ2-3; TRBD2 agrees at 7 bases. Germline CDR1 reads SGHRS; CDR2 reads YFSETQ. Losses at the gene ends were 0 bases for V and 3 bases for J; bases not matched to a gene: 4. The CDR3 sequence is 15 residues long. As DNA, the CDR3 is TGCGCCAGCAGCTTGGGACTAGCAGGGACAGATACGCAGTATTTT. This gives the protein CASSLGLAGTDTQYF.

The gene calls are TRBV7-2 and TRBJ2-5, with 7 nucleotides matching TRBD2. The germline V gene has CDR1 SGHTA and CDR2 FQGNSA. The CDR3 is 16 residues long. J was trimmed by 2 bases and V by 2 bases; bases with no gene match: 8. DNA for the CDR3: TGTGCCAGCAGCTTATCGGGGGGACGTGGGCAAGAGACCCAGTACTTC. This translates into CASSLSGGRGQETQYF.

The chain recombines TRBV4-3 with TRBJ2-1, with TRBD2 matching over 7 bases. Trimming took 4 bases from V and 7 from J; bases not matched to a gene: 10. The germline V gene encodes CDR1 LGHNA and CDR2 YSLEER. The CDR3 loop spans 15 amino acids. Here the CDR3 DNA reads TGCGCCAGCAGCCTAGGACTAGGGGTTGAAAATGAGCAGTTCTTC. Residues: CASSLGLGVENEQFF.

The rearrangement joins TRBV27 to TRBJ1-5; D not resolved. This CDR3 comprises 16 residues. V was clipped by 6 bases and J by 0 bases, with 15 bases between them. The germline V gene has CDR1 MNHEY and CDR2 SMNVEV (reference sequence). In DNA, the CDR3 is TGTGCCAGCAGGACTAGGACGGAACATAGCAATCAGCCCCAGCATTTT. Protein product: CASRTRTEHSNQPQHF.

V gene TRBV21-1 combines with J gene TRBJ1-2; the DNA was not compared with TRBD1, the D call given in the table. TRBV21-1 is annotated as a pseudogene. The CDR3 sequence is 12 residues long. CDR3 bases: TGTGCCAGCAGCAAAGCTGGTACAGCCCTCTGCTTC. It translates to CASSKAGTALCF.

The chain carries TRBV4-1 and TRBJ2-5, with D perhaps TRBD2 (7 bases). There are 15 residues in the CDR3. V was pared by 3 bases and J by 4 bases, with 15 bases between. Germline CDR1 reads MGHRA; CDR2 reads YSYEKL. CDR3 in DNA: TGCGCCAGCAGCCACGGGAGGACAGATCGAGAGACCCAGTACTTC. It specifies CASSHGRTDRETQYF.

The chain joins TRBV7-2 to TRBJ2-7; 8 nucleotides line up with TRBD2. This CDR3 is built from 19 residues. Losses at the gene ends were 5 bases for V and 3 bases for J; bases not matched to a gene: 21. The germline V gene encodes CDR1 SGHTA and CDR2 FQGNSA. The CDR3 region has the DNA TGTGCCAGCAGCCGCAATTACCCGGTCGAAAGCGGGAGCATCTACGAGCAGTACTTC. It specifies CASSRNYPVESGSIYEQYF.

The DNA of the CDR3 is TGCGCCAGCAGCCCAAGGGGTGGCGGGAGGGGTCAAGAGACCCAGTACTTC. Residues: CASSPRGGGRGQETQYF. V usage is TRBV5-1 and J usage is TRBJ2-5, with TRBD2 matching 9 bases. CDR3 length equals 17 residues. CDR1 is SGHRS and CDR2 is YFSETQ in the germline V gene. V was clipped by 4 bases and J by 2 bases; unmatched bases: 12.

The chain employs TRBV10-2 and TRBJ2-5, with 11 bases that match TRBD2. Matching the DNA end better, TRBJ2-7 makes the J call doubtful. Germline loops: CDR1 WSHSY, CDR2 SAAADI. This CDR3 has 13 amino acids. In DNA, the CDR3 is TGCGCCAGCGGACTAGCGGGTTCCTACGAGCAGTACTTC. Encoded protein: CASGLAGSYEQYF.

DNA for the CDR3: TGTGCCTGGAGTAGTCGGGGCACTAGCGGGAGGGGGGCCCAGTACTTC. It codes for CAWSSRGTSGRGAQYF. The chain joins TRBV30 to TRBJ2-5, with 13 bases that match TRBD2. Germline CDR1 is GTSNPN and CDR2 is SVGIG (reference sequence). This CDR3 region has 16 residues. The trim removed 2 bases at V and 9 bases at J, leaving 12 bases unmatched.

J is TRBJ2-6 and V is TRBV6-5; no reliable D call. Trimming pared 6 bases from V and 4 bases from J, leaving 13 bases between. This CDR3 has 15 amino acids. Germline CDR1 and CDR2: MNHEY and SVGAGI. CDR3 in amino acids: CASSPRASGANVLTF. CDR3 sequence (DNA): TGTGCCAGCAGCCCCCGCGCGTCCGGGGCCAACGTCCTGACTTTC.

The gene calls are TRBV28 and TRBJ1-5, with D possibly being TRBD1 (5 bases). The CDR3 is 23 amino acids. V was trimmed by 4 bases and J by 2 bases, leaving 36 bases between them. Germline assignment: CDR1 MDHEN and CDR2 SYDVKM. CDR3 coding DNA: TGTGCCAGCAGTTATGTTTGTTGTCAGGGTGGCCTACAGGATGGGTTCGGCAATCAGCCCCAGCATTTT. Its protein is CASSYVCCQGGLQDGFGNQPQHF.

In nucleotides, the CDR3 is TGTGCCAGTAGTATAAACAGGGCCCATGAGCAGTTCTTC. Its protein product is CASSINRAHEQFF. The gene calls are TRBV19 and TRBJ2-1, with a weak D call TRBD1 (6 bases). Trimming removed 2 bases at V and 8 bases at J, with 10 bases between. The germline V gene encodes CDR1 LNHDA and CDR2 SQIVND (reference sequence). The CDR3 runs to 13 residues.

The V call is TRBV28, the J call TRBJ2-5; D call uncertain. The DNA end lines up better with TRBJ2-7; the J call may be wrong. CDR1 and CDR2 (germline): MDHEN, SYDVKM. This CDR3 has 14 amino acids. In DNA form, the CDR3 reads TGTGCCAGCAGTAGACCGGACGTGGACTACGAGCAGTACTTC. Encoded protein: CASSRPDVDYEQYF.

The J gene is TRBJ1-4, the V gene TRBV6-5; D may be TRBD1 (6 bases). The germline V gene has CDR1 MNHEY and CDR2 SVGAGI. There are 14 residues in the CDR3. The V gene lost 2 bases and the J gene lost 7 bases, with 11 bases spanning the gap. The CDR3 spells CASSYLDRPEKLFF. CDR3 nucleotide sequence: TGTGCCAGCAGTTACCTCGACAGGCCTGAAAAACTGTTTTTT.

This sequence joins TRBV6-6 and TRBJ2-1; 8 nucleotides agree with TRBD2. Germline trimming cut 4 bases from V and 9 bases from J; bases unmatched to any gene: 11. The CDR3 has 15 amino acids. Germline V gene data show CDR1 as MNHNY and CDR2 as SVGAGI (reference sequence). The CDR3 is CASSSPGLVDGEQFF. CDR3 DNA: TGTGCCAGCAGTTCCCCGGGACTAGTAGACGGTGAGCAGTTCTTC.